This T cell receptor beta chain came from a study of blood T cell repertoires in COVID-19. TCRdb keeps only in-frame clones here, not all; method: immunoSEQ multiplex PCR. This table has 190,000 or so clones, around four fifths appearing once. J gave up 4 bases and V 4 bases, and 3 bases lay outside the gene matches. CDR1 is GTSNPN and CDR2 is SVGIG in the germline V gene (reference sequence). The length of the CDR3 is 13 residues. This chain links TRBV30 with TRBJ1-1; TRBD1 agrees at 10 bases. Sequenced sample: PBMCs or T cells enriched from blood (not recorded which). The TCR sequence derives from a man aged 40-49 years who had recovered from COVID-19. DNA of the CDR3: TGTGCCTGGACCAGGACAGGGGGCACTGAAGCTTTCTTT. Protein product: CAWTRTGGTEAFF. The full variable domain, its missing parts supplied by reference TRBV30 and TRBJ1-1, is SQTIHQWPATLVQPVGSPLSLECTVEGTSNPNLYWYRQAAGRGLQLLFYSVGIGQISSEVPQNLSASRPQDRQFILSSKKLLLSDSGFYLCAWTRTGGTEAFFGQGTRLTVV.